This record concerns one T cell receptor (beta chain) sequence. No antigen is known for it. The data were taken from a study of beta chain features in type 1 diabetes. The sequenced template was cDNA made from the entire isolated RNA. Samples of naive, central memory and regulatory T cells yielded a mean of about 3.4 million reads. Only in-frame clones appear in the TCRdb table, and some are missing; sequencing was by immunoSEQ multiplex PCR. The sample holds 810,000 or so clones, 15% to 20% seen once. The study's findings and limits: TCRB repertoires of naive, central memory and Treg cells appeared more similar among patients than among healthy donors.

The germline V and J ends were trimmed by 6 bases and 4 bases, with 12 bases remaining between them. Germline loops: CDR1 MDHEN, CDR2 SYDVKM. The CDR3 covers 13 residues. Sequenced material: naive CD4+ T cells from blood. The clonotype originates from a woman younger than 30 in good health. The chain couples TRBV28 to TRBJ2-5; maybe TRBD1 (6 bases). This CDR3 is CASRTTGSETQYF. The CDR3 DNA reads TGTGCCAGCAGGACCACAGGGTCAGAGACCCAGTACTTC.